The 7 T cell receptor beta chains in this list originate from one sample, sequenced in a study of T cells after yellow fever vaccination. TCRdb redid the calling of the 5' RACE reads with MiXCR, one entry per CDR3 protein. The sample lists about 340,000 distinct CDR3 sequences, around 12% occurring once. The material sequenced was CD4+ T cells sorted from PBMCs, taken 15 days after the yellow fever booster vaccination. These receptors came from a man between 18 and 29 years old who received the YFV17D yellow fever vaccine.

This clonotype turned up a few times. The chain carries TRBV29-1 and TRBJ1-2; unclear D gene. This CDR3 spans 12 amino acids. The germline V and J ends were trimmed by 6 bases and 8 bases, with 16 bases remaining between them. The germline gives CDR1 SQVTM, CDR2 ANQGSEA. CDR3 coding DNA: TGCAGCGTCCGGGTCGATCTTGAGGGCTACACCTTC. Protein product: CSVRVDLEGYTF.

This chain links TRBV5-1 with TRBJ1-2, with 7 positions matching TRBD1. Germline V gene sequence: CDR1 SGHRS, CDR2 YFSETQ. V trimming: 3 bases; J trimming: 4 bases; junction bases outside the gene matches: 3. The CDR3 length is 13 residues. This CDR3 reads CASSSGQSYGYTF. DNA of the CDR3: TGCGCCAGCAGCTCGGGACAGAGCTATGGCTACACCTTC.

This clonotype was counted a few times. CDR3 in amino acids: CASTRLAGGGEDTQYF. The CDR3 DNA sequence: TGCGCCAGCACACGACTAGCGGGGGGAGGGGAAGATACGCAGTATTTT. The rearrangement links TRBV4-3 to TRBJ2-3; the match to TRBD2 covers 13 bases. Looked up from germline, CDR1 is LGHNA and CDR2 is YSLEER. CDR3 size: 16 residues. The V gene end was trimmed by 7 bases and the J gene end by 5 bases; junction bases not matched to a gene: 9.

Many counts were recorded for this clonotype. The chain couples TRBV19 to TRBJ1-1, with TRBD1 as a possible D gene (5 bases). CDR3 size: 15 residues. The germline gives CDR1 LNHDA, CDR2 SQIVND (reference sequence). V was clipped by 2 bases and J by 3 bases, with 13 bases between them. CDR3: CASSINPGGDTEAFF. For the CDR3, the DNA is TGTGCCAGTAGTATAAATCCGGGAGGGGACACTGAAGCTTTCTTT. Full variable domain (remainder filled in from reference TRBV19 and TRBJ1-1): DGGITQSPKYLFRKEGQNVTLSCEQNLNHDAMYWYRQDPGQGLRLIYYSQIVNDFQKGDIAEGYSVSREKKESFPLTVTSAQKNPTAFYLCASSINPGGDTEAFFGQGTRLTVV.

A few counts support this clonotype. This chain links TRBV5-1 with TRBJ1-1; 7 nucleotides line up with TRBD1. The CDR3 consists of 15 residues. After removal of 5 bases from V and 2 bases from J, the junction contained 9 bases not matched to a gene. Germline values: CDR1 SGHRS, CDR2 YFSETQ. This chain's CDR3 is CASSPFGTANTEAFF. CDR3 nucleotide sequence: TGCGCCAGCAGTCCCTTTGGGACAGCAAACACTGAAGCTTTCTTT. The full variable domain, with the rest looked up from reference TRBV5-1 and TRBJ1-1, is KAGVTQTPRYLIKTRGQQVTLSCSPISGHRSVSWYQQTPGQGLQFLFEYFSETQRNKGNFPGRFSGRQFSNSRSEMNVSTLELGDSALYLCASSPFGTANTEAFFGQGTRLTVV.

This clonotype showed up just a few times. In nucleotides, the CDR3 is TGTGCCACCCAGGGGTGGACAGATACGCAGTATTTT. Translating gives CATQGWTDTQYF. V gene TRBV2 combines with J gene TRBJ2-3, with D perhaps matching TRBD1 (6 bases). CDR3 length: 12 residues. Per germline, CDR1 SNHLY and CDR2 FYNNEI. V gave up 10 bases and J gave up 3 bases, with 11 bases separating them. The full variable domain, with the rest looked up from reference TRBV2 and TRBJ2-3, is EPEVTQTPSHQVTQMGQEVILRCVPISNHLYFYWYRQILGQKVEFLVSFYNNEISEKSEIFDDQFSVERPDGSNFTLKIRSTKLEDSAMYFCATQGWTDTQYFGPGTRLTVL.

This clonotype was seen more than once but under ten times. The gene calls are TRBV4-3 and TRBJ2-7; 9 bases agree with TRBD2. In germline, CDR1 is LGHNA, CDR2 YSLEER. The V segment lost 1 base and the J segment 2 bases; nucleotides outside the gene matches: 6. The CDR3 totals 16 residues. The CDR3 region is CASSQGGGASTYEQYF. The DNA of the CDR3 is TGCGCCAGCAGCCAAGGCGGGGGGGCATCCACCTACGAGCAGTACTTC.